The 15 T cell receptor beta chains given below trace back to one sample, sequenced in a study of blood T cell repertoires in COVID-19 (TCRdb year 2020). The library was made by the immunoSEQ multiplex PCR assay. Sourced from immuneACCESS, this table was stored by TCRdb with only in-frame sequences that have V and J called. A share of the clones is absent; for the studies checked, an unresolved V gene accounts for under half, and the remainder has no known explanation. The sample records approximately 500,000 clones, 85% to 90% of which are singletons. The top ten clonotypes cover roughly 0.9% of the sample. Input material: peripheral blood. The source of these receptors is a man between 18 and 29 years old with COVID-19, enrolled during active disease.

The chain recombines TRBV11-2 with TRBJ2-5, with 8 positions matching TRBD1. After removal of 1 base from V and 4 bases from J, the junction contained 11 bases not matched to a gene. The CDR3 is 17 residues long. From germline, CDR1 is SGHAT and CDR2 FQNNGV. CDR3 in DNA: TGTGCCAGCAGCTTAGGCCAGGGGGCCCGGGGCAGAGAGACCCAGTACTTC. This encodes CASSLGQGARGRETQYF.

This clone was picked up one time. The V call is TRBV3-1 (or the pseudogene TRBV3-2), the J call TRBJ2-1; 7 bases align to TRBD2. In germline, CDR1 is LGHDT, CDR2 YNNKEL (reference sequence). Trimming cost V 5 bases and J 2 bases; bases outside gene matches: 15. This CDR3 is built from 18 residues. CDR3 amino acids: CASSNRNRLAQAYNEQFF. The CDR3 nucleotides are TGTGCCAGCAGCAACCGGAATCGACTAGCCCAAGCCTACAATGAGCAGTTCTTC.

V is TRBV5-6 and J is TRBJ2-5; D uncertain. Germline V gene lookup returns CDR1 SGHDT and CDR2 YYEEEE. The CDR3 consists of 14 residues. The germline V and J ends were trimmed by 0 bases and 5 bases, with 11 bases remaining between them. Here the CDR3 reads CASSLVTGSETQYF. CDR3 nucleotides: TGTGCCAGCAGCTTGGTGACGGGTTCGGAGACCCAGTACTTC.

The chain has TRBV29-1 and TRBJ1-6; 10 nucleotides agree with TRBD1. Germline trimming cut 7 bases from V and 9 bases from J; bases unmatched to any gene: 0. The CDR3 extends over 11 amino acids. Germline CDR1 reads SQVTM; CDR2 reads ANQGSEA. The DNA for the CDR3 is TGCAGCGGGACAGGGGGTTCACCCCTCCACTTT. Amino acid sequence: CSGTGGSPLHF.

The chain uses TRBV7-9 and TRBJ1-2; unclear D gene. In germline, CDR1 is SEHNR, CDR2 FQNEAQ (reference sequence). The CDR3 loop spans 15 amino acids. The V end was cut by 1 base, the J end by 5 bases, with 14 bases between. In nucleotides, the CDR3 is TGTGCCAGCAGCTTAGTCATACGGACTGAGTATGGCTACACCTTC. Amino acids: CASSLVIRTEYGYTF. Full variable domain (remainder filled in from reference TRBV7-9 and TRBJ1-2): DTGVSQNPRHKITKRGQNVTFRCDPISEHNRLYWYRQTLGQGPEFLTYFQNEAQLEKSRLLSDRFSAERPKGSFSTLEIQRTEQGDSAMYLCASSLVIRTEYGYTFGSGTRLTVV.

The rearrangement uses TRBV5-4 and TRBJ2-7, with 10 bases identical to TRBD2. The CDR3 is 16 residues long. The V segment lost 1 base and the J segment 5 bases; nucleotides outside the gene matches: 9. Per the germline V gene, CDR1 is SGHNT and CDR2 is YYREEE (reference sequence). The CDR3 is CASSLSPAGGPDEQYF. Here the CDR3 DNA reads TGTGCCAGCAGCTTGTCCCCAGCGGGAGGGCCCGACGAGCAGTACTTC.

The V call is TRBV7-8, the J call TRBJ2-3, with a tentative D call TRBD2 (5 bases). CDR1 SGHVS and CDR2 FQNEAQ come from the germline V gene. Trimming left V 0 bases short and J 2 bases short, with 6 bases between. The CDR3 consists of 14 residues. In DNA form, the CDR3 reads TGTGCCAGCAGCTTAGCGCGGGTCACAGATACGCAGTATTTT. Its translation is CASSLARVTDTQYF.

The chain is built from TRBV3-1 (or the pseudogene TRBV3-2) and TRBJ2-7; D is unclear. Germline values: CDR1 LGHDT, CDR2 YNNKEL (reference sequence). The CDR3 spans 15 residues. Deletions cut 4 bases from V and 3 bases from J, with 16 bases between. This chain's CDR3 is CASSRSYASNYEQYF. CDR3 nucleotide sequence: TGTGCCAGCAGCCGTAGCTATGCCTCCAACTACGAGCAGTACTTC.

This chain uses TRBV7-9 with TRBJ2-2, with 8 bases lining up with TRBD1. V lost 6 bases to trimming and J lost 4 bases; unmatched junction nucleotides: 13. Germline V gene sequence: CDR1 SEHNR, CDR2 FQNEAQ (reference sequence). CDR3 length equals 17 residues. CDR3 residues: CASSSRGTGYITGELFF. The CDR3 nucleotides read TGTGCCAGCAGTTCCCGGGGGACAGGTTATATCACCGGGGAGCTGTTTTTT.

CDR3 DNA sequence: TGTGCCAGCAGTTTATCTCCTTGGCGGACTCGGTGGGAGCAGTTCTTC. Translating it yields CASSLSPWRTRWEQFF. The rearrangement joins TRBV27 to TRBJ2-1; D may be TRBD2 (5 bases). The CDR3 totals 16 residues. V gave up 0 bases and J gave up 10 bases, with 19 bases separating them. From germline, CDR1 is MNHEY and CDR2 SMNVEV (reference sequence).

In nucleotides, the CDR3 is TGTGCCAGCAGCCCTAACGGGGGGGCAGGGAATGAGCAGTTCTTC. This sequence encodes CASSPNGGAGNEQFF. The J gene is TRBJ2-1, the V gene TRBV7-3; 8 nucleotides agree with TRBD2. The CDR3 has 15 amino acids. The ends lost 5 bases at V and 7 bases at J; junction bases unmatched: 10. CDR1 is SGHTA, CDR2 FQGTGA, per germline.

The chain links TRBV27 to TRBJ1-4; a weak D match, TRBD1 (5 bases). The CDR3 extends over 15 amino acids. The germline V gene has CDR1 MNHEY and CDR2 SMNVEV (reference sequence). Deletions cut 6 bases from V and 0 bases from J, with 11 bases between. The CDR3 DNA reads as TGTGCCAGCAGCCGGACAAGGGCAACTAATGAAAAACTGTTTTTT. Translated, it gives CASSRTRATNEKLFF.

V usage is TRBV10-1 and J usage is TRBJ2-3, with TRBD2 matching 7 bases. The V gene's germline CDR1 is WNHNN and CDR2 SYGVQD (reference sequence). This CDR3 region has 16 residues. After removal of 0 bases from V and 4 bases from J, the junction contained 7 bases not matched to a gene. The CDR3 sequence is CASSESPGLPSDTQYF. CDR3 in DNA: TGCGCCAGCAGTGAGTCCCCGGGACTACCTTCAGATACGCAGTATTTT.

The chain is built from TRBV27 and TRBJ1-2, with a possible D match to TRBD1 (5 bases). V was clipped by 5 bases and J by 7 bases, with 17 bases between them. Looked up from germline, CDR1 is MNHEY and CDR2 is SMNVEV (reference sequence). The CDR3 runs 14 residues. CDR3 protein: CASSTQAGSGGYTF. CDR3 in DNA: TGTGCCAGCAGTACACAGGCAGGCTCTGGTGGCTACACCTTC.

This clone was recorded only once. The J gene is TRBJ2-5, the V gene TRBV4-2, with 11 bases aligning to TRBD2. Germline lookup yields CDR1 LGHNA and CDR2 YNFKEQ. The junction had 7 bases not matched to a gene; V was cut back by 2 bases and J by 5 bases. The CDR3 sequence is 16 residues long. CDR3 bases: TGTGCCAGCAGCCAACCTCCGGGACTAGCGGACGAGACCCAGTACTTC. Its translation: CASSQPPGLADETQYF.